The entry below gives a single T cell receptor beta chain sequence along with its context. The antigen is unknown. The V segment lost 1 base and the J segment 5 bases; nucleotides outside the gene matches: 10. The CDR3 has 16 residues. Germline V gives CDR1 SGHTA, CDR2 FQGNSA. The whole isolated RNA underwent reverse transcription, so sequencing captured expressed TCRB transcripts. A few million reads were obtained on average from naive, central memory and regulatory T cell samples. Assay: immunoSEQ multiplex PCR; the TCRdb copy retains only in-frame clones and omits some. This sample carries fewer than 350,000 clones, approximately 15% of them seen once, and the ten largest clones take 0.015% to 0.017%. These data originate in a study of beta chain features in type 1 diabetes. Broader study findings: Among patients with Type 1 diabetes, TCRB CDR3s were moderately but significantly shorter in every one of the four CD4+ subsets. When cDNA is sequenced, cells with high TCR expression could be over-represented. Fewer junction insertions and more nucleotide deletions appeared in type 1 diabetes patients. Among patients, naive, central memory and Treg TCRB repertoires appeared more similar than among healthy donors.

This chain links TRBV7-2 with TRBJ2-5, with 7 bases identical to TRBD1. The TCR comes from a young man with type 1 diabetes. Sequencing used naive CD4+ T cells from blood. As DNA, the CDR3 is TGTGCCAGCAGCTTAGTAGGGGGCGGACCGGGTGAGACCCAGTACTTC. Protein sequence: CASSLVGGGPGETQYF.